These 9 T cell receptor beta chains came from one sample sequenced in a study of blood T cell repertoires in COVID-19. Data came from immunoSEQ multiplex PCR; TCRdb stores just in-frame clones and leaves some out. The data show hundreds of thousands of clones, about 90% seen once. The sequenced sample consisted of peripheral blood. Every receptor here comes from a woman between 35 and 50 years old who had recovered from COVID-19.

This clone appeared a single time. The rearrangement uses TRBV7-9 and TRBJ1-6; D perhaps matches TRBD1 (6 bases). The CDR3 is made up of 14 amino acids. V was clipped by 5 bases and J by 10 bases, with 15 bases between them. The germline V gene has CDR1 SEHNR and CDR2 FQNEAQ (reference sequence). The CDR3 region has the DNA TGTGCCAGCAGCCAGCCGGGCAGGGGCTCACCCCTCCACTTT. Translation: CASSQPGRGSPLHF.

The genes are TRBV4-1 and TRBJ2-5, with D maybe TRBD1 (6 bases). Looked up from germline, CDR1 is MGHRA and CDR2 is YSYEKL. The CDR3 has 14 residues. V gave up 4 bases and J gave up 3 bases, with 12 bases separating them. Here the CDR3 reads CASSRGGAKETQYF. DNA of the CDR3: TGCGCCAGCAGCCGAGGGGGTGCAAAAGAGACCCAGTACTTC.

This chain joins TRBV7-8 and TRBJ2-3; 8 bases are shared with TRBD1. Per the germline V gene, CDR1 is SGHVS and CDR2 is FQNEAQ. The CDR3 sequence is 12 residues long. The DNA of the CDR3 is TGTGCAGCAGGGGGCGTGATTGGTACGCAGTATTTT. The encoded protein is CAAGGVIGTQYF.

This chain links TRBV24-1 with TRBJ1-2; D remains unclear. With 3 bases removed from V and 8 bases from J, the gap between germline ends came to 12 bases. This CDR3 spans 13 amino acids. Looked up from germline, CDR1 is KGHDR and CDR2 is SFDVKD. CDR3 bases: TGTGCCACCAGTGATCCCCTTCACGGGGGCTACACCTTC. Translating gives CATSDPLHGGYTF.

This clone was seen a few times. The rearrangement joins TRBV10-1 to TRBJ1-2; 8 nucleotides line up with TRBD1. The V gene's germline CDR1 is WNHNN and CDR2 SYGVQD (reference sequence). V was pared by 3 bases and J by 3 bases, with 21 bases of the junction left unmatched. The CDR3 is 20 residues long. CDR3 sequence reads: CASSDSRNPSGQVSDYGYTF. CDR3 sequence (DNA): TGCGCCAGCAGTGATTCCCGAAACCCGTCGGGACAGGTATCCGACTATGGCTACACCTTC.

The gene calls are TRBV7-8 and TRBJ2-7; D is possibly TRBD2 (6 bases). Germline-derived CDR1 and CDR2 are SGHVS and FQNEAQ. CDR3 size: 16 residues. Trimming pared 5 bases from V and 0 bases from J, leaving 17 bases between. The CDR3 is CASSTRLGESSYEQYF. CDR3 coding DNA: TGTGCCAGCAGCACCCGACTAGGGGAGAGCTCCTACGAGCAGTACTTC.

This rearrangement joins TRBV9 to TRBJ2-3; 9 bases match TRBD2. V was pared by 6 bases and J by 5 bases, with 7 bases of the junction left unmatched. The CDR3 covers 14 residues. The germline V gene has CDR1 SGDLS and CDR2 YYNGEE. CDR3 in DNA: TGTGCCAGCACCCTAGCGGGGTTGGGAGATACGCAGTATTTT. Translating gives CASTLAGLGDTQYF.

With regard to this clone: Additional DNA sequences in this sample encode the identical CDR3. The CDR3 spells CASSQANTEAFF. As DNA, the CDR3 is TGTGCCAGCAGCCAGGCGAACACTGAAGCTTTCTTT. This chain connects TRBV3-1 (or the pseudogene TRBV3-2) to TRBJ1-1; D is unclear. Trimming removed 3 bases from V and 1 base from J, with 3 bases in between. The CDR3 sequence is 12 residues long. The germline V gene encodes CDR1 LGHDT and CDR2 YNNKEL (reference sequence).

The genes are TRBV5-8 and TRBJ1-5; no clear D. The CDR3 spans 14 residues. V was trimmed by 1 base and J by 9 bases, leaving 14 bases between them. CDR1 is SGHTS, CDR2 YDEGEE, per germline. The CDR3 is CASSLRASGWPQHF. The DNA for the CDR3 is TGTGCCAGCAGCTTGAGGGCCTCGGGGTGGCCCCAGCATTTT.